Each of the 24 T cell receptor beta chains below was sequenced from the same sample in a study of cytomegalovirus exposure and HLA in healthy donors. A multiplex PCR was run with 60 Vbeta primers and 13 Jbeta primers. Profiled with immunoSEQ multiplex PCR; TCRdb holds only in-frame clones, not every one. This sample has some 210,000 clones, with 78% found just once. The source material was PBMCs. The receptor set was obtained from a male donor in good health and CMV-seronegative.

The rearrangement links TRBV4-1 to TRBJ2-3; D not certain. There are 15 residues in the CDR3. The V end was cut by 0 bases, the J end by 8 bases, with 15 bases between. Looked up from germline, CDR1 is MGHRA and CDR2 is YSYEKL. The CDR3 nucleotides are TGCGCCAGCAGCCAAGATTTGATTGGCTTACGTACGCAGTATTTT. It is translated as CASSQDLIGLRTQYF.

The CDR3 sequence: CASSSDRTSLQETQYF. The CDR3 coding sequence is TGTGCCAGCAGTTCCGACCGGACTAGCCTCCAAGAGACCCAGTACTTC. The rearrangement uses TRBV27 and TRBJ2-5; 8 bases agree with TRBD2. The germline CDR1 and CDR2 sequences are MNHEY and SMNVEV (reference sequence). The CDR3 totals 16 residues. J lost 1 base, V lost 4 bases, and 8 bases had no gene match.

V usage is TRBV28 and J usage is TRBJ2-2; D is perhaps TRBD1 (5 bases). This CDR3 contains 13 residues. Germline V CDR1 and CDR2: MDHEN, SYDVKM. Trimming took off 11 bases at V and 0 bases at J, with 10 bases between the two ends. Here the CDR3 DNA reads TGTGCCTGCCTGACAGCGAACACCGGGGAGCTGTTTTTT. Translating gives CACLTANTGELFF.

This chain connects TRBV6-5 to TRBJ2-1; 8 bases are a match to TRBD2. The ends lost 6 bases at V and 8 bases at J; junction bases unmatched: 12. Germline V CDR1 and CDR2: MNHEY, SVGAGI. The CDR3 spans 15 residues. In nucleotides, the CDR3 is TGTGCCAGCAGCCGCTTGAGCGGGAGTGCTGATGAGCAGTTCTTC. Its protein product is CASSRLSGSADEQFF.

The CDR3 coding sequence is TGTGCCAGCAGCTTAACTAGCGGGACCTACAATGAGCAGTTCTTC. This codes for CASSLTSGTYNEQFF. V is TRBV5-4 and J is TRBJ2-1; the match to TRBD2 covers 10 bases. The CDR3 is made up of 15 amino acids. V lost 2 bases and J lost 2; bases outside the gene matches: 1. Germline V gives CDR1 SGHNT, CDR2 YYREEE (reference sequence).

This chain connects TRBV5-1 to TRBJ2-7, with D perhaps TRBD2 (7 bases). Germline lookup yields CDR1 SGHRS and CDR2 YFSETQ. The V end lost 0 bases, the J end lost 3 bases, and 13 bases lay between the germline ends. The CDR3 is made up of 15 amino acids. The CDR3 nucleotides are TGCGCCAGCAGCTTGGAGGGGGGGGGCGACTACGAGCAGTACTTC. Translated: CASSLEGGGDYEQYF. Based on the CDR3 plus reference TRBV5-1 and TRBJ2-7, the full variable domain is KAGVTQTPRYLIKTRGQQVTLSCSPISGHRSVSWYQQTPGQGLQFLFEYFSETQRNKGNFPGRFSGRQFSNSRSEMNVSTLELGDSALYLCASSLEGGGDYEQYFGPGTRLTVT.

V gene TRBV5-4 combines with J gene TRBJ2-6; D is unclear. V was shortened by 3 bases and J by 0 bases, with 7 bases between the two germline ends. Germline CDR1 is SGHNT and CDR2 is YYREEE (reference sequence). The length of the CDR3 is 15 residues. This CDR3 is CASSSMSSGANVLTF. CDR3 bases: TGTGCCAGCAGCTCTATGAGCTCTGGGGCCAACGTCCTGACTTTC.

On this clone: The same CDR3 is also encoded by other DNA sequences in this sample. The gene calls are TRBV5-1 and TRBJ2-7, with a weak D call TRBD1 (5 bases). CDR3 length: 13 residues. In germline, CDR1 is SGHRS, CDR2 YFSETQ. Between the trimmed V and J ends, which lost 1 base and 0 bases, there was a span of 5 bases. The CDR3 here is CASSLTGSYEQYF. CDR3 coding DNA: TGCGCCAGCAGCTTGACAGGCTCCTACGAGCAGTACTTC. The full variable domain, rest sourced from reference TRBV5-1 and TRBJ2-7, is KAGVTQTPRYLIKTRGQQVTLSCSPISGHRSVSWYQQTPGQGLQFLFEYFSETQRNKGNFPGRFSGRQFSNSRSEMNVSTLELGDSALYLCASSLTGSYEQYFGPGTRLTVT.

The genes are TRBV5-1 and TRBJ2-1, with D possibly TRBD2 on 5 matching bases. The germline V gene encodes CDR1 SGHRS and CDR2 YFSETQ. Trimming left V 1 base short and J 8 bases short, with 10 bases between. This CDR3 comprises 13 residues. CDR3 bases: TGCGCCAGCAGCTTGTTGCCGAGGGATGAGCAGTTCTTC. Translation gives CASSLLPRDEQFF.

On this clone: The same CDR3 is also encoded by other DNA sequences in this sample. V gene TRBV18 combines with J gene TRBJ1-2, with 7 bases that match TRBD1. This CDR3 is built from 13 residues. Unmatched junction bases numbered 3, after V lost 6 bases and J lost 2 bases. Looked up from germline, CDR1 is KGHSH and CDR2 is LQKENI. The CDR3 loop reads CASSPGQNYGYTF. CDR3 in DNA: TGTGCCAGCTCGCCGGGACAGAACTATGGCTACACCTTC.

V and J are TRBV4-1 and TRBJ1-1; the D gene is possibly TRBD1 (6 bases). This CDR3 comprises 12 residues. Germline CDR1 MGHRA, CDR2 YSYEKL. The V gene lost 4 bases and the J gene lost 6 bases, with 9 bases spanning the gap. This CDR3 is CASSPQGSEAFF. The CDR3 DNA is TGCGCCAGCAGCCCACAGGGCTCTGAAGCTTTCTTT.

The chain carries TRBV2 and TRBJ1-2; D possibly corresponds to TRBD1 (5 bases). V was trimmed by 3 bases and J by 5 bases, leaving 19 bases between them. This CDR3 region has 16 residues. Per germline, CDR1 SNHLY and CDR2 FYNNEI. CDR3 bases: TGTGCCAGCAGTGAGGCCAGGGACTCGAATTTATATGGCTACACCTTC. Translating gives CASSEARDSNLYGYTF.

This sequence joins TRBV6-1 and TRBJ1-1; TRBD1 matches at 7 bases. Per the germline V gene, CDR1 is MNHNS and CDR2 is SASEGT. The CDR3 covers 14 residues. J was trimmed by 0 bases and V by 4 bases; bases with no gene match: 2. The CDR3 bases are TGTGCCAGCAGTGGGACAGGATTGAACACTGAAGCTTTCTTT. This encodes CASSGTGLNTEAFF.

The genes are TRBV5-4 and TRBJ2-7, with D tentatively TRBD2 (5 bases). This CDR3 has 13 amino acids. V lost 4 bases and J 7 bases, leaving 15 bases between the germline ends. Germline V gene sequence: CDR1 SGHNT, CDR2 YYREEE (reference sequence). The CDR3 DNA reads TGTGCCAGCAGCCCGGGGATCTTCCGAGAGCAGTACTTC. Protein product: CASSPGIFREQYF.

The rearrangement links TRBV7-9 to TRBJ1-2, with no clear D. Trimming took 2 bases from V and 4 from J, leaving 11 bases between them. The CDR3 has 14 amino acids. In germline, CDR1 is SEHNR, CDR2 FQNEAQ (reference sequence). The CDR3 nucleotides read TGTGCCAGCAGCTTAAGTAGGCGGTTCTATGGCTACACCTTC. It is translated as CASSLSRRFYGYTF.

The rearrangement uses TRBV27 and TRBJ2-3; 9 nucleotides agree with TRBD1. Germline-derived CDR1 and CDR2 are MNHEY and SMNVEV (reference sequence). The CDR3 runs to 15 residues. J gave up 4 bases and V 7 bases, and 9 bases lay outside the gene matches. CDR3 amino acids: CASNLGQGGADTQYF. Written as DNA, the CDR3 is TGTGCCAGCAATCTGGGACAGGGTGGGGCAGATACGCAGTATTTT.

The V gene is TRBV19, the J gene TRBJ1-5; D remains unclear. V lost 2 bases and J 7 bases, leaving 12 bases between the germline ends. CDR3 size: 14 residues. Per germline, CDR1 LNHDA and CDR2 SQIVND (reference sequence). CDR3 bases: TGTGCCAGTAGTATAAGAGGAATTGGCCAGCCCCAGCATTTT. This gives the protein CASSIRGIGQPQHF.

This rearrangement joins TRBV6-5 to TRBJ2-3; no definite D call. The germline gives CDR1 MNHEY, CDR2 SVGAGI. The CDR3 has 15 amino acids. Trimming cost V 2 bases and J 5 bases, with 14 bases left between them. CDR3 in DNA: TGTGCCAGCAGTTACCGCGCAGGTGGGCAAGATACGCAGTATTTT. Encoded protein: CASSYRAGGQDTQYF.

A word on this clone: One end of the junction fails to match germline, which may point to a read error. The genes are TRBV7-9 and TRBJ2-1; TRBD2 agrees at 8 bases. The germline V gene encodes CDR1 SEHNR and CDR2 FQNEAQ (reference sequence). This CDR3 region has 15 residues. The CDR3 bases are TGTTCCAGCAGCTCGGGACTAGATATGACGAGTGAGCAGTTCTTC. Encoded protein: CSSSSGLDMTSEQFF.

The rearrangement joins TRBV6-1 to TRBJ2-7, with 11 bases fitting TRBD1. CDR1 and CDR2 (germline): MNHNS, SASEGT. The CDR3 spans 14 residues. V was clipped by 6 bases and J by 6 bases; unmatched bases: 7. CDR3 amino acids: CASRPRTGGGEQYF. As DNA, the CDR3 is TGTGCCAGCAGGCCGCGGACAGGGGGCGGCGAGCAGTACTTC.

This chain joins TRBV2 and TRBJ1-5, with a tentative D call TRBD1 (6 bases). This CDR3 contains 14 residues. V was cut by 7 bases and J by 5 bases, with 15 bases left in between. Germline values: CDR1 SNHLY, CDR2 FYNNEI. The CDR3 coding sequence is TGTGCCAGCAAATTAACCCGACAGGATCAGCCCCAGCATTTT. Translated: CASKLTRQDQPQHF. The whole variable domain, remainder taken from reference TRBV2 and TRBJ1-5, is EPEVTQTPSHQVTQMGQEVILRCVPISNHLYFYWYRQILGQKVEFLVSFYNNEISEKSEIFDDQFSVERPDGSNFTLKIRSTKLEDSAMYFCASKLTRQDQPQHFGDGTRLSIL.

Worth noting for this clone: Distinct nucleotide sequences in the sample also encode this CDR3. This chain connects TRBV7-3 to TRBJ2-3, with D perhaps matching TRBD2 (6 bases). V was pared by 2 bases and J by 3 bases, with 9 bases between. This CDR3 region has 14 residues. Germline-derived CDR1 and CDR2 are SGHTA and FQGTGA. CDR3 loop: CASSLAGSTDTQYF. The CDR3 region has the DNA TGTGCCAGCAGCTTAGCCGGGAGTACAGATACGCAGTATTTT.

The chain couples TRBV7-9 to TRBJ2-7, with D possibly TRBD2 on 5 matching bases. The germline V gene has CDR1 SEHNR and CDR2 FQNEAQ (reference sequence). Deletions cut 2 bases from V and 3 bases from J, with 14 bases between. This CDR3 comprises 15 residues. CDR3 amino acids: CASSLHWQDFYEQYF. The CDR3 coding sequence is TGTGCCAGCAGCTTACACTGGCAGGACTTCTACGAGCAGTACTTC.

This chain joins TRBV9 and TRBJ2-2; tentatively, D is TRBD1 (5 bases). Germline-derived CDR1 and CDR2 are SGDLS and YYNGEE. V was cut by 4 bases and J by 4 bases, with 8 bases left in between. This CDR3 has 13 residues. CDR3 loop: CASSFQGTGELFF. Here the CDR3 DNA reads TGTGCCAGCAGCTTCCAGGGCACCGGGGAGCTGTTTTTT.